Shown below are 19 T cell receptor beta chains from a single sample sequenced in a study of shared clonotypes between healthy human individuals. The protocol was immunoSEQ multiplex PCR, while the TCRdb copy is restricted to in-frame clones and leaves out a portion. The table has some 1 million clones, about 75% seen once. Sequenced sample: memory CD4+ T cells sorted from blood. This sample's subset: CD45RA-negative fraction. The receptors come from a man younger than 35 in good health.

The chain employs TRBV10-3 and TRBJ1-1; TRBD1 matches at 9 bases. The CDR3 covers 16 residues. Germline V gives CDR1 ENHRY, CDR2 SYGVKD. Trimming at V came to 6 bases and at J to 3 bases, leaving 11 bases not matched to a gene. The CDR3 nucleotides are TGTGCCATCAGACAGTCAACAGGGGGCGCGGACACTGAAGCTTTCTTT. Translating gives CAIRQSTGGADTEAFF.

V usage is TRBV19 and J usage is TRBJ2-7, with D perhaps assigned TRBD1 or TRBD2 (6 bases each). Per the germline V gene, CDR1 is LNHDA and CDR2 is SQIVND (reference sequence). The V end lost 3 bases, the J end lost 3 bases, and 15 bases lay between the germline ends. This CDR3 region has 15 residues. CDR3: CASSIGGGPLYEQYF. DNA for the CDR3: TGTGCCAGTAGTATCGGGGGCGGCCCGCTCTACGAGCAGTACTTC.

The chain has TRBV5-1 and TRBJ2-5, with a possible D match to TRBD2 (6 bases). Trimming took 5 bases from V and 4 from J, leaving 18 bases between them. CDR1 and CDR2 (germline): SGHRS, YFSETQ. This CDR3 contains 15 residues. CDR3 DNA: TGCGCCAGCAGTACTCGACCCGGGGGTGGAGAGACCCAGTACTTC. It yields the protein CASSTRPGGGETQYF.

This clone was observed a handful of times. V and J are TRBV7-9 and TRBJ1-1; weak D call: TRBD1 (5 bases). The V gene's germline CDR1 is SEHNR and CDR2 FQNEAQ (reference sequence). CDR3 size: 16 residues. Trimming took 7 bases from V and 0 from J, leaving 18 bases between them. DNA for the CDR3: TGTGCCAGCACCCTGGGAACAACGGACATGAACACTGAAGCTTTCTTT. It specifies CASTLGTTDMNTEAFF.

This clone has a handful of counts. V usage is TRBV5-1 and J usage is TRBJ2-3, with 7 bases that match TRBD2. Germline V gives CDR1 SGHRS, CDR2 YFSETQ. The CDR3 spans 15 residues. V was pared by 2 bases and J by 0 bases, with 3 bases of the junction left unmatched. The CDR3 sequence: CASSFSGRSTDTQYF. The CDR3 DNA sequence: TGCGCCAGCAGCTTTAGCGGGCGTAGCACAGATACGCAGTATTTT.

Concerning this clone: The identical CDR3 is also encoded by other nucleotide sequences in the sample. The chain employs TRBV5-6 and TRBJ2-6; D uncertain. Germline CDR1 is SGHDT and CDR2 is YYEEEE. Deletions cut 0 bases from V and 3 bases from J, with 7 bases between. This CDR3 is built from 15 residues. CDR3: CASSLGGSGANVLTF. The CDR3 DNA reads TGTGCCAGCAGCTTGGGGGGAAGTGGGGCCAACGTCCTGACTTTC.

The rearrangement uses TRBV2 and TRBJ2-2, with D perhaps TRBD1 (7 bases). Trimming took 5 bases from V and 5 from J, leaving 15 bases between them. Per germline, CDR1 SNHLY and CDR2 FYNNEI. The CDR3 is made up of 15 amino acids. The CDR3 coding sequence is TGTGCCAGCAGTCTCCGGGACAGCGGGACCGGGGAGCTGTTTTTT. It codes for CASSLRDSGTGELFF.

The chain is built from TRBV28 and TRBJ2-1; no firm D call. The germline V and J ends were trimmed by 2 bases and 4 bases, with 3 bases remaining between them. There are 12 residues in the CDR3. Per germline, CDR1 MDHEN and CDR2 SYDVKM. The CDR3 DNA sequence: TGTGCCAGCAGTTTACGGTACAATGAGCAGTTCTTC. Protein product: CASSLRYNEQFF.

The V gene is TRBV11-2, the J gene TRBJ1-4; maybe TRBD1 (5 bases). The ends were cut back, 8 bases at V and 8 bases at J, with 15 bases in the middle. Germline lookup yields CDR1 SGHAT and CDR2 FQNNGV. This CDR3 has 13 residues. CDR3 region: CASAQGEKEKLFF. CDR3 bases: TGTGCCAGCGCGCAGGGAGAGAAGGAAAAACTGTTTTTT.

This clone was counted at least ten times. CDR3 sequence (DNA): TGTGCCACCGACGGCGGTGAAAAACTGTTTTTT. It encodes CATDGGEKLFF. The J gene is TRBJ1-4, the V gene TRBV28, with D unclear. Germline assignment: CDR1 MDHEN and CDR2 SYDVKM. The CDR3 covers 11 residues. V was shortened by 10 bases and J by 7 bases, with 10 bases between the two germline ends.

In nucleotides, the CDR3 is TGTGCCAGTAGTATCGACCTAGCGGGGGTGCCAGGAACCCAGTACTTC. Its translation: CASSIDLAGVPGTQYF. The chain employs TRBV19 and TRBJ2-5, with 10 bases that match TRBD2. The germline V gene encodes CDR1 LNHDA and CDR2 SQIVND (reference sequence). The CDR3 sequence is 16 residues long. The trim removed 3 bases at V and 8 bases at J, leaving 12 bases unmatched.

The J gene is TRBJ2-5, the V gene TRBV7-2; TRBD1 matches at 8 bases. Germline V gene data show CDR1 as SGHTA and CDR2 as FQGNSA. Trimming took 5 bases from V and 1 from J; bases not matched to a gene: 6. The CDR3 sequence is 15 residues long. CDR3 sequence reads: CASSTGQGPQETQYF. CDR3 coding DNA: TGTGCCAGCAGCACAGGACAGGGCCCCCAAGAGACCCAGTACTTC.

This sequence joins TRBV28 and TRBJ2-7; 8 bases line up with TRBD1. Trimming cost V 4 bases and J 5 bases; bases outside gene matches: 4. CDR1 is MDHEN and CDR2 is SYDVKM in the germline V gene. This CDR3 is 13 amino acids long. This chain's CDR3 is CASSSQGGHEQYF. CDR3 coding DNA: TGTGCCAGCAGTTCACAGGGGGGCCACGAGCAGTACTTC.

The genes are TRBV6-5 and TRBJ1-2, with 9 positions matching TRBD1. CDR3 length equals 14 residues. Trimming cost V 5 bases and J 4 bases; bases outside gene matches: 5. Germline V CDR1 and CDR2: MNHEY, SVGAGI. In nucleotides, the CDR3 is TGTGCCAGCAGTCGCAGGGACAGGGCCTATGGCTACACCTTC. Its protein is CASSRRDRAYGYTF.

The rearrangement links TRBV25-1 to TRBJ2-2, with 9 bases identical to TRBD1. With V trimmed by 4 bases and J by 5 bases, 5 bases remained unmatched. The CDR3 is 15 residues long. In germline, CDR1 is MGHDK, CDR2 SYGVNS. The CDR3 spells CASSAGTGRTGELFF. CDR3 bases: TGTGCCAGCAGTGCCGGGACAGGGCGTACCGGGGAGCTGTTTTTT.

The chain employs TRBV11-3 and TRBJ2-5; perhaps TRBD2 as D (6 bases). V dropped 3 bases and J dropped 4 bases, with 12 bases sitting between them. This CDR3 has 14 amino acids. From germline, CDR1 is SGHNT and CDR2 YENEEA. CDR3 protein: CASSLSSGTETQYF. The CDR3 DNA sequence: TGTGCCAGCAGCTTGAGTAGCGGAACAGAGACCCAGTACTTC.

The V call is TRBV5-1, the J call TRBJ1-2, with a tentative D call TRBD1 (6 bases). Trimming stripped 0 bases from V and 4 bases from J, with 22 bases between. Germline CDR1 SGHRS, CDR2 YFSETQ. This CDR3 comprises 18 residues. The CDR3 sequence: CASSLVYTGKGVSYGYTF. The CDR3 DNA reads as TGCGCCAGCAGCTTGGTTTATACAGGGAAAGGGGTTAGCTATGGCTACACCTTC.

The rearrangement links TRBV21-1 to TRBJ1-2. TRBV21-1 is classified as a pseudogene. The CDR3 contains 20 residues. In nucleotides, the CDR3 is TGTGCCAGCAGCAAAGCTTTAACTGGGAGGGGGCCGCGGATCAACTATGGCTACACCTTC. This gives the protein CASSKALTGRGPRINYGYTF.

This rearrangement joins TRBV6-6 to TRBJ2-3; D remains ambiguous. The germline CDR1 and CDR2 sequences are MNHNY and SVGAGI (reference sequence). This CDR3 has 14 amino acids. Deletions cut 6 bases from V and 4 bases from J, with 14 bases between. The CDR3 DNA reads TGTGCCAGCAGCCCCTTCCCTTCGTCAGATACGCAGTATTTT. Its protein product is CASSPFPSSDTQYF.